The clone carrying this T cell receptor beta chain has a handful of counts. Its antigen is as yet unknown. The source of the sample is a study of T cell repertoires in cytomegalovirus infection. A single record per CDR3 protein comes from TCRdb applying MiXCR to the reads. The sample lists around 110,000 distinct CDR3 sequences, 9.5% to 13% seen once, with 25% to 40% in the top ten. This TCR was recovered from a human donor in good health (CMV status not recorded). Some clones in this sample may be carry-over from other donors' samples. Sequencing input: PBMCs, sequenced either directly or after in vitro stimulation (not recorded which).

In DNA, the CDR3 is TGTGCCAGCAGTCAAGGGAGGGAGGAGCAGTACTTC. It translates to CASSQGREEQYF. The chain joins TRBV6-2 or TRBV6-3 to TRBJ2-7; the match to TRBD2 covers 7 bases. The trim removed 5 bases at V and 7 bases at J, leaving 5 bases unmatched. CDR3 length: 12 residues. CDR1 and CDR2 from the germline V gene are MNHEY and SVGEGT.